Below are 23 T cell receptor beta chains sequenced from a single sample in a study of early T cells in non-severe SARS-CoV-2 infection. TCRdb re-derived calls from the 5' RACE reads in MiXCR, one entry per CDR3 protein. The sample has tens of thousands of distinct CDR3 sequences; approximately 5% are singletons. The material sequenced was whole blood, taken at baseline. These receptors all come from an adult who was a healthcare worker with PCR-confirmed SARS-CoV-2 infection or an uninfected control (not recorded which).

This clonotype has only a few counts. The V and J genes are TRBV6-5 and TRBJ2-5, with 9 bases fitting TRBD2. Germline lookup yields CDR1 MNHEY and CDR2 SVGAGI. After removal of 1 base from V and 2 bases from J, the junction contained 5 bases not matched to a gene. CDR3 length: 16 amino acids. The CDR3 DNA follows: TGTGCCAGCAGTTACTTGCGCGGGAGGGAGCAAGAGACCCAGTACTTC. Amino acids: CASSYLRGREQETQYF.

This clonotype showed up many times. The V call is TRBV5-1, the J call TRBJ2-1, with 11 bases aligning to TRBD2. Looked up from germline, CDR1 is SGHRS and CDR2 is YFSETQ. V shed 5 bases, J shed 8 bases, and the junction held 9 bases outside the gene matches. The CDR3 has 15 residues. DNA for the CDR3: TGCGCCAGCAGTTTAGCGGGAGGGCTGGAGCATGAGCAGTTCTTC. Translating it yields CASSLAGGLEHEQFF.

Ten or more counts support this clonotype. J is TRBJ2-1 and V is TRBV5-6, with TRBD1 matching over 9 bases. Germline-derived CDR1 and CDR2 are SGHDT and YYEEEE. CDR3 length equals 15 residues. V lost 0 bases to trimming and J lost 6 bases; unmatched junction nucleotides: 4. CDR3 protein: CASSLGTGVGNEQFF. CDR3 DNA sequence: TGTGCCAGCAGCTTGGGGACAGGGGTGGGCAATGAGCAGTTCTTC.

This clonotype was observed at least ten times. The rearrangement links TRBV7-9 to TRBJ2-1; the D gene is possibly TRBD2 (6 bases). This CDR3 is built from 14 residues. With 8 bases removed from V and 7 bases from J, the gap between germline ends came to 18 bases. Per germline, CDR1 SEHNR and CDR2 FQNEAQ (reference sequence). The CDR3 DNA follows: TGTGCCAGCGGCGGAGGGGAACGAATAAATGAGCAGTTCTTC. It is translated as CASGGGERINEQFF. Complete variable domain (other parts from reference TRBV7-9 and TRBJ2-1): DTGVSQNPRHKITKRGQNVTFRCDPISEHNRLYWYRQTLGQGPEFLTYFQNEAQLEKSRLLSDRFSAERPKGSFSTLEIQRTEQGDSAMYLCASGGGERINEQFFGPGTRLTVL.

The genes are TRBV7-9 and TRBJ2-3; D not resolved. This CDR3 comprises 13 residues. CDR1 and CDR2 from the germline V gene are SEHNR and FQNEAQ (reference sequence). Trimming pared 1 base from V and 6 bases from J, leaving 8 bases between. CDR3 region: CASSLDRADTQYF. CDR3 sequence (DNA): TGTGCCAGCAGCTTAGACCGTGCGGATACGCAGTATTTT.

This clonotype showed up just a few times. J is TRBJ2-5 and V is TRBV27; no reliable D call. The CDR3 runs to 14 residues. CDR1 and CDR2 (germline): MNHEY, SMNVEV (reference sequence). V gave up 6 bases and J gave up 3 bases, with 14 bases separating them. CDR3: CASRTGSGKETQYF. Here the CDR3 DNA reads TGTGCCAGCAGGACTGGATCGGGTAAAGAGACCCAGTACTTC.

The sample holds many counts of this clonotype. The chain carries TRBV7-6 and TRBJ2-2; D unresolved. Trimming left V 4 bases short and J 5 bases short, with 20 bases between. The length of the CDR3 is 17 residues. CDR1 is SGHVS, CDR2 FNYEAQ, per germline. The CDR3 loop reads CASSSQSAGVSTGELFF. The CDR3 coding sequence is TGTGCCAGCAGCTCCCAGTCCGCCGGAGTGAGTACCGGGGAGCTGTTTTTT.

This clonotype was observed a few times. V and J are TRBV12-3 or TRBV12-4 and TRBJ2-7, with D tentatively TRBD2 (6 bases). The CDR3 is 16 amino acids. Between the trimmed V and J ends, which lost 3 bases and 6 bases, there was a span of 21 bases. CDR3 amino acids: CASSLSGLGVGGEQYF. The CDR3 nucleotides are TGTGCCAGCAGTTTGTCGGGATTGGGGGTCGGGGGCGAGCAGTACTTC.

The genes are TRBV12-3 or TRBV12-4 and TRBJ1-1, with 9 bases aligning to TRBD1. The CDR3 is 17 residues long. J was trimmed by 5 bases and V by 5 bases; bases with no gene match: 15. In DNA, the CDR3 is TGTGCCAGCAGTAAGACCGGGACAGGGAGTGGCAGGACTGAAGCTTTCTTT. Amino acids: CASSKTGTGSGRTEAFF.

This clonotype has a count of ten or more. The chain is built from TRBV5-6 and TRBJ2-5; 9 nucleotides agree with TRBD1. V trimming: 3 bases; J trimming: 5 bases; junction bases outside the gene matches: 8. The CDR3 is made up of 15 amino acids. Germline V CDR1 and CDR2: SGHDT, YYEEEE. CDR3 DNA sequence: TGTGCCAGCAGCTACGGGACAGGGAGTGTGGAGACCCAGTACTTC. It codes for CASSYGTGSVETQYF.

This clonotype appeared many times. The V and J genes are TRBV29-1 and TRBJ2-3; D remains ambiguous. Trimming removed 0 bases at V and 2 bases at J, with 6 bases between. Germline lookup yields CDR1 SQVTM and CDR2 ANQGSEA. This CDR3 has 13 amino acids. The CDR3 nucleotides read TGCAGCGTTGAAGACAGATTCACAGATACGCAGTATTTT. This sequence encodes CSVEDRFTDTQYF.

This clonotype has at least ten counts. V gene TRBV27 combines with J gene TRBJ2-7, with TRBD1 matching over 7 bases. The CDR3 is 15 residues long. With 3 bases clipped from V and 0 bases from J, the junction kept 5 bases outside the gene matches. Germline-derived CDR1 and CDR2 are MNHEY and SMNVEV (reference sequence). This CDR3 reads CASSFRTGVSYEQYF. The CDR3 DNA is TGTGCCAGCAGTTTTAGGACAGGCGTCTCCTACGAGCAGTACTTC.

This clonotype was detected many times. V usage is TRBV29-1 and J usage is TRBJ2-3; 9 bases map to TRBD2. Germline assignment: CDR1 SQVTM and CDR2 ANQGSEA. There are 14 residues in the CDR3. The CDR3 DNA reads as TGCAGTCACGGGAGCGGGAGGCAAACAGATACGCAGTATTTT. It encodes CSHGSGRQTDTQYF.

This clonotype was counted a few times. The chain is built from TRBV7-9 and TRBJ2-1; no clear D gene. The germline V gene has CDR1 SEHNR and CDR2 FQNEAQ (reference sequence). Trimming stripped 8 bases from V and 9 bases from J, with 14 bases between. This CDR3 has 12 amino acids. This CDR3 reads CASRPPDVEQFF. The CDR3 DNA follows: TGTGCCAGCCGGCCACCGGACGTTGAGCAGTTCTTC.

This chain uses TRBV7-2 with TRBJ2-3; D tentatively fits TRBD1 or TRBD2 (5 bases each). V lost 5 bases and J lost 4, with 10 bases in between. The CDR3 is 13 residues long. CDR1 SGHTA and CDR2 FQGNSA come from the germline V gene. In DNA, the CDR3 is TGTGCCAGCAGCCCCATGGGGGCAGATACGCAGTATTTT. Protein product: CASSPMGADTQYF.

This clonotype was picked up a small number of times. The rearrangement uses TRBV6-2 or TRBV6-3 and TRBJ1-2, with a possible D match to TRBD1 (6 bases). CDR1 is MNHEY, CDR2 SVGEGT, per germline. The ends were cut back, 7 bases at V and 4 bases at J, with 13 bases in the middle. This CDR3 comprises 13 residues. CDR3 DNA: TGTGCCAGCAACCGGACAGAGACCTATGGCTACACCTTC. Amino acids: CASNRTETYGYTF.

There are many counts of this clonotype. V is TRBV27 and J is TRBJ2-5, with D perhaps TRBD2 (6 bases). V lost 6 bases to trimming and J lost 5 bases, with 19 bases between them. Germline CDR1 and CDR2: MNHEY and SMNVEV (reference sequence). The CDR3 has 15 amino acids. CDR3 DNA: TGTGCCAGCAGCTCGGGAGTAGGAGGAGGGGAGACCCAGTACTTC. It codes for CASSSGVGGGETQYF.

This clonotype occurred a few times. V and J are TRBV7-6 and TRBJ2-7; 9 bases are shared with TRBD2. The CDR3 extends over 13 amino acids. Germline V gene sequence: CDR1 SGHVS, CDR2 FNYEAQ. V shed 4 bases and J 2 bases; nucleotides not matched to a gene: 0. This CDR3 is CASSSSGTYEQYF. CDR3 in DNA: TGTGCCAGCAGCTCTAGCGGGACCTACGAGCAGTACTTC.

This chain uses TRBV4-1 with TRBJ2-3, with TRBD2 identical over 11 bases. There are 15 residues in the CDR3. V shed 0 bases and J 4 bases; nucleotides not matched to a gene: 0. Per germline, CDR1 MGHRA and CDR2 YSYEKL. CDR3 nucleotide sequence: TGCGCCAGCAGCCAAGAGGGACTAGCGGCAGATACGCAGTATTTT. Its translation: CASSQEGLAADTQYF.

This clonotype was seen ten or more times. V gene TRBV11-3 combines with J gene TRBJ2-3, with D uncertain. The CDR3 sequence is 12 residues long. CDR1 SGHNT and CDR2 YENEEA come from the germline V gene. Trimming pared 1 base from V and 5 bases from J, leaving 4 bases between. The CDR3 reads CASSLGEDTQYF. As DNA, the CDR3 is TGTGCCAGCAGCTTAGGGGAAGATACGCAGTATTTT.

This clonotype was counted many times. This chain uses TRBV7-8 with TRBJ2-2; the D is unclear. CDR1 is SGHVS, CDR2 FQNEAQ, per germline. V dropped 3 bases and J dropped 1 base, with 6 bases sitting between them. The CDR3 consists of 14 residues. The CDR3 spells CASSFSENTGELFF. The CDR3 coding sequence is TGTGCCAGCAGCTTTAGTGAGAACACCGGGGAGCTGTTTTTT.

This clonotype was detected only a few times. The chain employs TRBV20-1 and TRBJ2-5; 8 positions match TRBD2. This CDR3 is 14 amino acids long. The V gene end was trimmed by 3 bases and the J gene end by 4 bases; junction bases not matched to a gene: 7. From germline, CDR1 is DFQATT and CDR2 SNEGSKA (reference sequence). The chain's CDR3 is CSARGLEVPETQYF. The CDR3 DNA is TGCAGTGCTAGGGGACTAGAGGTCCCAGAGACCCAGTACTTC.

At least ten counts were recorded for this clonotype. V is TRBV5-1 and J is TRBJ2-1; the D call may be TRBD1 or TRBD2 (6 bases each). The length of the CDR3 is 15 residues. Trimming pared 4 bases from V and 3 bases from J, leaving 14 bases between. Germline loops: CDR1 SGHRS, CDR2 YFSETQ. For the CDR3, the DNA is TGCGCCAGCAGCCCCACCGGGGGCAGCTACAATGAGCAGTTCTTC. Translated, it gives CASSPTGGSYNEQFF.